This is a list of T cell receptor beta chains from one sample in a study of T cell changes during pregnancy in multiple sclerosis. The assay was immunoSEQ multiplex PCR, and TCRdb's table has in-frame clones only and misses some. The table records 70,000 or so clones, around nine tenths of them present only once. Source: CD4+ T cells from peripheral blood mononuclear cells, taken before pregnancy. The receptors were gathered from a female donor with multiple sclerosis, enrolled in a pregnancy study. Both conserved end residues are part of each CDR3. The D gene is left open where the match is weak. The listing skips clone size in some rows; elsewhere it reads once, few, many or a size class.

d_call j_call clone_size v_call cdr3_nt cdr3_aa
TRBD1 TRBJ1-2 NA TRBV7-8 TGTGCCAGCAGCTTAGGGGTGGACAGGGGCTACACCTTC CASSLGVDRGYTF
NA TRBJ2-2 NA TRBV28 TGTGCCAGCAGTCGACAGGGAGGATCCGGGGAGCTGTTTTTT CASSRQGGSGELFF
NA TRBJ1-4 NA TRBV19 TGTGCCAGCCGTAAGGTGCGAGGGAAGACTAATGAAAAACTGTTTTTT CASRKVRGKTNEKLFF
TRBD1 TRBJ2-4 NA TRBV19 TGTGCCAGTAGTATAGGGACAGGGGATTCCAAAAACATTCAGTACTTC CASSIGTGDSKNIQYF
NA TRBJ1-1 NA TRBV7-9 TGTGCCAGCAGCTTAGGGACAAGAATGAACACTGAAGCTTTCTTT CASSLGTRMNTEAFF
NA TRBJ1-2 once TRBV28 TGTGCCAGCAGTTTATCAGTCGTCTATGGCTACACCTTC CASSLSVVYGYTF
NA TRBJ2-2 NA TRBV12-5 TGTGCTAGTGGTTCCGCCAGGGCCGGGGAGCTGTTTTTT CASGSARAGELFF
TRBD1 TRBJ2-7 NA TRBV6-1 TGTGCCAGCAGTCCTAGGACAGGGGGCAGCTACGAGCAGTACTTC CASSPRTGGSYEQYF
NA TRBJ1-4 many TRBV30 TGTGCCTGGAGGAGGGATTATGGCACTAATGAAAAACTGTTTTTT CAWRRDYGTNEKLFF
NA TRBJ2-7 many TRBV28 TGTGCCAGCAGCCCGCCAAACGGTTTCTACGAGCAGTACTTC CASSPPNGFYEQYF
TRBD1 TRBJ1-1 few TRBV29-1 TGCAGCGTCGACCCACAGGGGATGCGGACTGAAGCTTTCTTT CSVDPQGMRTEAFF
NA TRBJ2-1 NA TRBV2 TGTGCCAGCAGTGAAGGGAACGGGTACAATGAGCAGTTCTTC CASSEGNGYNEQFF
TRBD1 TRBJ2-2 NA TRBV10-3 TGTGCCATCAGCCCTGGACAGGGGGCGGTCGGGGAGCTGTTTTTT CAISPGQGAVGELFF
TRBD2 TRBJ2-5 once TRBV9 TGTGCCAGCAGCGTTGGCCCTGGGGGAGGGTCCCAAGAGACCCAGTACTTC CASSVGPGGGSQETQYF
NA TRBJ2-1 NA TRBV4-3 TGCGCCAGCAGCCTTAGGGACTTCCGAAGCTCCTACAATGAGCAGTTCTTC CASSLRDFRSSYNEQFF
TRBD1 TRBJ2-4 NA TRBV19 TGTGCCAGTAGTACCCTACCGGGACAGGGGTTGAAGAACATTCAGTACTTC CASSTLPGQGLKNIQYF
TRBD2 TRBJ2-2 few TRBV9 TGTGCCAGCAGTCGGACCGGGAGGGGGGAGCTGTTTTTT CASSRTGRGELFF
TRBD1 TRBJ1-2 NA TRBV9 TGTGCCAGCAGCACGCGACAGGGGGCGACCCCCTGGAATGGCTACACCTTC CASSTRQGATPWNGYTF
NA TRBJ1-4 NA TRBV28 TGTGCCAGCAGTTTATGGAACTCCGCAACTAATGAAAAACTGTTTTTT CASSLWNSATNEKLFF
NA TRBJ2-2 NA TRBV7-7 TGTGCTAGCAGCTTAGGGGCGCAGGGGAACACCGGGGAGCTGTTTTTT CASSLGAQGNTGELFF
TRBD1 TRBJ1-1 NA TRBV6-1 TGTGCCAGCAGTCTAGGACAGGCTAACACTGAAGCTTTCTTT CASSLGQANTEAFF
NA TRBJ2-5 NA TRBV27 TGTGCCAGCAGTCTCCCGGACCAAGAGACCCAGTACTTC CASSLPDQETQYF
NA TRBJ2-3 NA TRBV6-5 TGTGCCAGCAGCCTCATGGGGGAGGGCACAGATACGCAGTATTTT CASSLMGEGTDTQYF
NA TRBJ1-1 NA TRBV6-5 TGTGCCAGCAGTTCAAACAGGGAGAACACTGAAGCTTTCTTT CASSSNRENTEAFF
NA TRBJ1-2 NA TRBV6-4 TGTGCCAGCAGTGTAGAACCTGGGAGTCGTGGCTACACCTTC CASSVEPGSRGYTF
NA TRBJ2-6 NA TRBV28 TGTGCCAGCAGTCAACTTTTTCGCTCTGGGGCCAACGTCCTGACTTTC CASSQLFRSGANVLTF
NA TRBJ2-7 NA TRBV28 TGTGCCAGCAGCCCCCACGGGAGTTTCTACGAGCAGTACTTC CASSPHGSFYEQYF
NA TRBJ1-4 few TRBV7-9 TGTGCCAGCAGCTTAGGGGGGGGGAATGAAAAACTGTTTTTT CASSLGGGNEKLFF
TRBD2 TRBJ2-7 NA TRBV9 TGTGCCAGCAGCGTAGCTAGCGGGCCCCCCGGCGAGCAGTACTTC CASSVASGPPGEQYF
NA TRBJ1-4 NA TRBV19 TGTGCCAGTAGTCCTGGAGGTCCTAATGAAAAACTGTTTTTT CASSPGGPNEKLFF
NA TRBJ1-4 NA TRBV30 TGTGCCTGGAGTGTACTAGGAGGGGTCGGTGAAAAACTGTTTTTT CAWSVLGGVGEKLFF
NA TRBJ2-7 few TRBV18 TGTGCCAGCTCACCCAGATACGAGCAGTACTTC CASSPRYEQYF